The next 22 T cell receptor beta chains were all read from a single sample in a study of blood T cell repertoires in COVID-19. The data were produced by immunoSEQ multiplex PCR, yet TCRdb's version contains in-frame clones alone and is incomplete. Of some 190,000 clones listed, about 88% are singletons. Sequencing was carried out using peripheral blood. The receptors originated from a human donor in a cohort sampled during active COVID-19.

The CDR3 coding sequence is TGTGCCAGTAGTAAGGACTACTCTGGGGCCAACGTCCTGACTTTC. Its translation: CASSKDYSGANVLTF. The chain uses TRBV19 and TRBJ2-6; tentatively, D is TRBD2 (6 bases). V was pared by 4 bases and J by 0 bases, with 7 bases between. The CDR3 loop spans 15 amino acids. CDR1 and CDR2 (germline): LNHDA, SQIVND (reference sequence).

J is TRBJ2-7 and V is TRBV2, with 8 bases lining up with TRBD2. The CDR3 is made up of 16 amino acids. Per germline, CDR1 SNHLY and CDR2 FYNNEI. The ends lost 2 bases at V and 4 bases at J; junction bases unmatched: 10. CDR3 sequence reads: CASSEKEGTSRYEQYF. CDR3 sequence (DNA): TGTGCCAGCAGTGAAAAGGAGGGGACTAGTAGGTACGAGCAGTACTTC.

V usage is TRBV7-9 and J usage is TRBJ2-5; D may be TRBD2 (6 bases). V gave up 5 bases and J gave up 4 bases, with 20 bases separating them. CDR1 and CDR2 (germline): SEHNR, FQNEAQ (reference sequence). There are 16 residues in the CDR3. The CDR3 sequence is CASSGGMDLGGETQYF. The CDR3 bases are TGTGCCAGCAGCGGGGGGATGGACCTGGGAGGAGAGACCCAGTACTTC.

The chain links TRBV28 to TRBJ2-4, with 7 positions matching TRBD1. Germline CDR1 reads MDHEN; CDR2 reads SYDVKM. This CDR3 spans 17 amino acids. V lost 5 bases to trimming and J lost 2 bases; unmatched junction nucleotides: 12. The CDR3 is CASSPRQGIGSKNIQYF. Here the CDR3 DNA reads TGTGCCAGCAGTCCTAGACAGGGTATCGGGTCCAAAAACATTCAGTACTTC. Variable domain in full (rest from reference TRBV28 and TRBJ2-4): DVKVTQSSRYLVKRTGEKVFLECVQDMDHENMFWYRQDPGLGLRLIYFSYDVKMKEKGDIPEGYSVSREKKERFSLILESASTNQTSMYLCASSPRQGIGSKNIQYFGAGTRLSVL.

V and J are TRBV11-3 and TRBJ2-2; TRBD2 matches 10 bases. This CDR3 spans 20 amino acids. V shed 0 bases and J 6 bases; nucleotides not matched to a gene: 16. Germline loops: CDR1 SGHNT, CDR2 YENEEA. CDR3 DNA: TGTGCCAGCAGCTTAGATGGCGGGAGGTCTAGCGGGAGAGTCCCCGGGGAGCTGTTTTTT. Protein: CASSLDGGRSSGRVPGELFF.

The chain links TRBV6-5 to TRBJ2-1, with TRBD1 matching 8 bases. The V gene end was trimmed by 6 bases and the J gene end by 6 bases; junction bases not matched to a gene: 10. CDR3 length: 15 amino acids. Germline V gives CDR1 MNHEY, CDR2 SVGAGI. The chain's CDR3 is CASSSPGQDGNEQFF. The CDR3 DNA follows: TGTGCCAGCAGCAGCCCGGGACAGGACGGCAATGAGCAGTTCTTC.

This rearrangement joins TRBV9 to TRBJ1-1; 10 bases fit TRBD1. Trimming removed 7 bases from V and 2 bases from J; junction bases left unmatched: 5. This CDR3 is 14 amino acids long. Germline CDR1 SGDLS, CDR2 YYNGEE. The DNA of the CDR3 is TGTGCCAGCGCCGGGACAGGGGACAACACTGAAGCTTTCTTT. Encoded protein: CASAGTGDNTEAFF.

The J gene is TRBJ2-3, the V gene TRBV10-2, with 10 positions matching TRBD1. The ends lost 5 bases at V and 4 bases at J; junction bases unmatched: 6. Germline CDR1 and CDR2: WSHSY and SAAADI. The CDR3 totals 15 residues. CDR3: CASSSSGTGADTQYF. For the CDR3, the DNA is TGCGCCAGCAGTAGTTCCGGGACAGGGGCAGATACGCAGTATTTT.

CDR3 in amino acids: CASSPDVGHSYEQYF. The CDR3 nucleotides read TGCGCCAGCAGCCCCGATGTGGGACACTCCTACGAGCAGTACTTC. The chain employs TRBV4-3 and TRBJ2-7; perhaps TRBD1 as D (6 bases). The CDR3 runs to 15 residues. Germline lookup yields CDR1 LGHNA and CDR2 YSLEER. The V and J ends lost 4 bases and 0 bases respectively, with 13 bases between them.

V gene TRBV15 combines with J gene TRBJ1-3; D not certain. The CDR3 runs 16 residues. CDR1 is LNHNV, CDR2 YYDKDF, per germline (reference sequence). V was shortened by 0 bases and J by 4 bases, with 13 bases between the two germline ends. The CDR3 nucleotides are TGTGCCACCAGCAGAGATCCTACGGGGTCAGGAAACACCATATATTTT. Translation gives CATSRDPTGSGNTIYF.

The rearrangement uses TRBV6-4 and TRBJ1-1; 7 positions match TRBD1. Germline V lookup: CDR1 MRHNA, CDR2 SNTAGT. Unmatched junction bases numbered 11, after V lost 3 bases and J lost 7 bases. The CDR3 length is 15 residues. The CDR3 region has the DNA TGTGCCAGCAGTGAAGAGGCAGGGGGTGGGCGTGAAGCTTTCTTT. Amino acids: CASSEEAGGGREAFF.

This clone has only a few counts. V and J are TRBV4-1 and TRBJ2-2, with 11 bases that match TRBD2. J gave up 5 bases and V 9 bases, and 2 bases lay outside the gene matches. This CDR3 contains 13 residues. CDR1 MGHRA and CDR2 YSYEKL come from the germline V gene. In nucleotides, the CDR3 is TGCGCCAGTCTAGCGGGGGGAACCGGGGAGCTGTTTTTT. As protein: CASLAGGTGELFF.

The chain combines TRBV7-2 with TRBJ2-3; 11 bases fit TRBD2. CDR1 is SGHTA, CDR2 FQGNSA, per germline. The J segment lost 6 bases and the V segment lost 5 bases, leaving 10 bases of the junction unmatched. The CDR3 is 16 residues long. CDR3 residues: CASSPGRSGRGDTQYF. CDR3 sequence (DNA): TGTGCCAGCAGCCCCGGGCGTAGCGGGAGGGGTGATACGCAGTATTTT.

The chain joins TRBV7-2 to TRBJ2-1, with TRBD2 matching 8 bases. Per germline, CDR1 SGHTA and CDR2 FQGNSA. V lost 6 bases and J lost 0; bases outside the gene matches: 4. The CDR3 consists of 15 residues. CDR3 nucleotides: TGTGCCAGCAGGCAAACTAGCGGCTCCTACAATGAGCAGTTCTTC. This translates into CASRQTSGSYNEQFF.

The CDR3 DNA is TGTGCCAGCAGCTTATCGCTACAGAGAGAGACCCAGTACTTC. It encodes CASSLSLQRETQYF. This chain connects TRBV11-2 to TRBJ2-5; no clear D gene. V shed 2 bases and J shed 4 bases, with 11 bases lying between them. In germline, CDR1 is SGHAT, CDR2 FQNNGV. The CDR3 has 14 residues. The full variable domain, in which reference TRBV11-2 and TRBJ2-5 provide the parts outside the CDR3, is EAGVAQSPRYKIIEKRQSVAFWCNPISGHATLYWYQQILGQGPKLLIQFQNNGVVDDSQLPKDRFSAERLKGVDSTLKIQPAKLEDSAVYLCASSLSLQRETQYFGPGTRLLVL.

The sample holds one count of this clone. V and J are TRBV29-1 and TRBJ1-1; weak D call: TRBD1 (6 bases). The CDR3 extends over 13 amino acids. Per germline, CDR1 SQVTM and CDR2 ANQGSEA. V was shortened by 6 bases and J by 4 bases, with 15 bases between the two germline ends. CDR3 sequence reads: CSVTGSRFTEAFF. For the CDR3, the DNA is TGCAGCGTCACAGGGTCCCGGTTCACTGAAGCTTTCTTT.

This chain connects TRBV7-2 to TRBJ2-1; D might be TRBD2 (5 bases). Germline V gene lookup returns CDR1 SGHTA and CDR2 FQGNSA. This CDR3 has 16 amino acids. V was pared by 3 bases and J by 1 base, with 13 bases between. CDR3 DNA: TGTGCCAGCAGCTTGGTAGGAGCGGTATCCTACAATGAGCAGTTCTTC. Protein: CASSLVGAVSYNEQFF.

The chain joins TRBV6-5 to TRBJ2-7, with D hard to call. The V end lost 7 bases, the J end lost 3 bases, and 7 bases lay between the germline ends. CDR3 length: 11 amino acids. Germline CDR1 reads MNHEY; CDR2 reads SVGAGI. In DNA, the CDR3 is TGTGCCAGCACCTCAGTCTACGAGCAGTACTTC. Translating gives CASTSVYEQYF.

The chain couples TRBV30 to TRBJ2-7; 10 bases match TRBD1. The CDR3 consists of 12 residues. The V and J ends lost 7 bases and 4 bases, in that order; junction bases with no gene match: 4. Germline CDR1 is GTSNPN and CDR2 is SVGIG (reference sequence). CDR3 amino acids: CASGQGKYEQYF. In DNA form, the CDR3 reads TGTGCCTCGGGACAGGGGAAGTACGAGCAGTACTTC.

The chain employs TRBV7-2 and TRBJ1-4; 7 nucleotides agree with TRBD1. This CDR3 region has 14 residues. Germline trimming cut 3 bases from V and 4 bases from J; bases unmatched to any gene: 2. Germline loops: CDR1 SGHTA, CDR2 FQGNSA. For the CDR3, the DNA is TGTGCCAGCAGCTTTTCAGGGGGTAATGAAAAACTGTTTTTT. Translation: CASSFSGGNEKLFF.

V and J are TRBV5-1 and TRBJ1-5; D gene unclear. Trimming shortened V by 4 bases and J by 2 bases, and 13 bases separated the two germline ends. The CDR3 loop spans 15 amino acids. The germline CDR1 and CDR2 sequences are SGHRS and YFSETQ. The CDR3 spells CASSEGLYGNQPQHF. The CDR3 bases are TGCGCCAGCAGCGAAGGACTCTATGGCAATCAGCCCCAGCATTTT.

The table lists this clone with a count of one. The chain joins TRBV10-2 to TRBJ1-5; 10 bases are a match to TRBD1. CDR1 is WSHSY and CDR2 is SAAADI in the germline V gene. V gave up 4 bases and J gave up 7 bases; unmatched junction bases: 4. This CDR3 is 14 amino acids long. CDR3 protein: CASSGTGGGQPQHF. DNA for the CDR3: TGCGCCAGCAGTGGGACAGGGGGTGGACAGCCCCAGCATTTT.